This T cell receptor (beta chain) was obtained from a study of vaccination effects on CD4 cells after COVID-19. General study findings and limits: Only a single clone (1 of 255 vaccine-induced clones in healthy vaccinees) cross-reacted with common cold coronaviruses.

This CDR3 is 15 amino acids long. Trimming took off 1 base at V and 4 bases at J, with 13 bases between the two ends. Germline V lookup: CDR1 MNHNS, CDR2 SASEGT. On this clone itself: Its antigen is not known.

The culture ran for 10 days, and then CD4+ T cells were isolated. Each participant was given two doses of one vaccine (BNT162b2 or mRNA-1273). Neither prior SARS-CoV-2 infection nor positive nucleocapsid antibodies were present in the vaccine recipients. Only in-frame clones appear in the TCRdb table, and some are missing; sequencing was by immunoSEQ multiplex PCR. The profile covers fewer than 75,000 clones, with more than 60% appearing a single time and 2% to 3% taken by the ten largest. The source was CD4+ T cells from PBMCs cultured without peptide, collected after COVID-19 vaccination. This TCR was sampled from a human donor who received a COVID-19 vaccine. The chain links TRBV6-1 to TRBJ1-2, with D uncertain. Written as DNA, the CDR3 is TGTGCCAGCAGTGAAGTCGTTAGCCCGGTCTATGGCTACACCTTC. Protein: CASSEVVSPVYGYTF.